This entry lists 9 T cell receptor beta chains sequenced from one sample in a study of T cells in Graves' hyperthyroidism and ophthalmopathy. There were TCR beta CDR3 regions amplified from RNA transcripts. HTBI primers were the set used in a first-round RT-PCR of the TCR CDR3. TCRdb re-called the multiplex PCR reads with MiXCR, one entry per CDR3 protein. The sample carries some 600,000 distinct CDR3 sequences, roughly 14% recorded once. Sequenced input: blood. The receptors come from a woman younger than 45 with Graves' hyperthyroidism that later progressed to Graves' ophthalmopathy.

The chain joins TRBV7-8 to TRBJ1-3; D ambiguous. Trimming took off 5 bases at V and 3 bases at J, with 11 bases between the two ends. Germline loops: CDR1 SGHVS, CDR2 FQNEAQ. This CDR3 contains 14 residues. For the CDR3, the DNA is TGTGCCAGCAGCCCGACGGCAGGTGGAAACACCATATATTTT. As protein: CASSPTAGGNTIYF.

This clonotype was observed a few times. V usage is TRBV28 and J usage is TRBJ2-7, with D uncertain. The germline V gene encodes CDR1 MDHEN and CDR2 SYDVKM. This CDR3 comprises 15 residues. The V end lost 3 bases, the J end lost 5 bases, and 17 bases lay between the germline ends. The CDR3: CASSFQELGVHEQYF. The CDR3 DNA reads TGTGCCAGCAGTTTCCAGGAGCTTGGGGTCCACGAGCAGTACTTC.

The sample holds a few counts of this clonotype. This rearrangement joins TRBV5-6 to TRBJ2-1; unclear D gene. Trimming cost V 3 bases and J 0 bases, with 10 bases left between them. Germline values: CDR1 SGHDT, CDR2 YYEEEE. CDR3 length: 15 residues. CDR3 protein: CASSYRPVSYNEQFF. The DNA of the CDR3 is TGTGCCAGCAGCTACCGCCCTGTCTCCTACAATGAGCAGTTCTTC.

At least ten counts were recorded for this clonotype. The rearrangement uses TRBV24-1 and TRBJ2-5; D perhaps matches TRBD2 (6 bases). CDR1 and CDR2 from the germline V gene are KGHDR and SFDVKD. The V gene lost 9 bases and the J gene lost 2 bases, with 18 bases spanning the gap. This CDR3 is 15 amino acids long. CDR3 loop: CATALSGEKQETQYF. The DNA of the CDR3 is TGTGCCACCGCGCTATCGGGGGAGAAGCAAGAGACCCAGTACTTC.

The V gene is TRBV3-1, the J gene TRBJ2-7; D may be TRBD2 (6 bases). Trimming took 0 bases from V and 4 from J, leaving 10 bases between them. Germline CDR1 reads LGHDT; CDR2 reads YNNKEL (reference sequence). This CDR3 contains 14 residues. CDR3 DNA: TGTGCCAGCAGCCAAGATGGGGGGACTTACGAGCAGTACTTC. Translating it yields CASSQDGGTYEQYF.

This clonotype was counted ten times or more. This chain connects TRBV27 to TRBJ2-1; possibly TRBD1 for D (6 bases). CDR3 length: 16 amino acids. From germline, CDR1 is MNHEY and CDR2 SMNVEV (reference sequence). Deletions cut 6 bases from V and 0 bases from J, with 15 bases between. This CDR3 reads CASRTKTGSSYNEQFF. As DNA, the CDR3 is TGTGCCAGCAGGACCAAAACAGGGAGCTCCTACAATGAGCAGTTCTTC.

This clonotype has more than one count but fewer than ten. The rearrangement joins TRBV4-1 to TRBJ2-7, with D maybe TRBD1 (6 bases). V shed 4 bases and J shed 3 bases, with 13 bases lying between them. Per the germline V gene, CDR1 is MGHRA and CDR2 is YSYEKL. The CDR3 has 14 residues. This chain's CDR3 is CASSPDRDNYEQYF. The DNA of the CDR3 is TGCGCCAGCAGCCCCGACCGGGACAACTACGAGCAGTACTTC.

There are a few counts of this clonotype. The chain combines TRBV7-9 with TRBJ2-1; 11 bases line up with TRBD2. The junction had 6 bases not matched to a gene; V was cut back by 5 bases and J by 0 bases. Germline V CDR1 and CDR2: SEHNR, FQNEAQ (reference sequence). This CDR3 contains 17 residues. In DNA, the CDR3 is TGTGCCAGCAGCGGCGGGACTAGCGGTATCTCCTACAATGAGCAGTTCTTC. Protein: CASSGGTSGISYNEQFF.

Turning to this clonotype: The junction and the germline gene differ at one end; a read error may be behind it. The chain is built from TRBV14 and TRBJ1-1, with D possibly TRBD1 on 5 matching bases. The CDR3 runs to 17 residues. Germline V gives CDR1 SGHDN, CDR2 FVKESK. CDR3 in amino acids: CASSQGVRGYWNTEALF. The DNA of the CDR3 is TGTGCCAGCAGCCAAGGAGTGAGGGGCTACTGGAACACTGAAGCTCTCTTT.